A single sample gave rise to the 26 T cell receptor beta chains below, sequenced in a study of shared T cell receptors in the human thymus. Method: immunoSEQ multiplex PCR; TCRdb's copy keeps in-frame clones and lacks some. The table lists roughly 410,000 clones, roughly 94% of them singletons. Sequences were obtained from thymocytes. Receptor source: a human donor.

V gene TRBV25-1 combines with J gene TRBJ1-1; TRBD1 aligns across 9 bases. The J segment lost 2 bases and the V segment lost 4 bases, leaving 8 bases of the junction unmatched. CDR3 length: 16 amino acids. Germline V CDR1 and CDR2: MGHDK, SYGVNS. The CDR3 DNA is TGTGCCAGCAGTGGCCCTTCGGGACAGGGTAACACTGAAGCTTTCTTT. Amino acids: CASSGPSGQGNTEAFF. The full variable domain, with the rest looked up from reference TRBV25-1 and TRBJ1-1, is EADIYQTPRYLVIGTGKKITLECSQTMGHDKMYWYQQDPGMELHLIHYSYGVNSTEKGDLSSESTVSRIRTEHFPLTLESARPSHTSQYLCASSGPSGQGNTEAFFGQGTRLTVV.

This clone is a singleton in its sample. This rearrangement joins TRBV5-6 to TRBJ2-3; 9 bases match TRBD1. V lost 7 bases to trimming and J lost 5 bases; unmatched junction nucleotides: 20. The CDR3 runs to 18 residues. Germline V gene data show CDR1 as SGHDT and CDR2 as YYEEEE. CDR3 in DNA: TGTGCCAGCGGCCGGGACAGGGCGGTTGGGACGGTGGGAGATACGCAGTATTTT. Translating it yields CASGRDRAVGTVGDTQYF.

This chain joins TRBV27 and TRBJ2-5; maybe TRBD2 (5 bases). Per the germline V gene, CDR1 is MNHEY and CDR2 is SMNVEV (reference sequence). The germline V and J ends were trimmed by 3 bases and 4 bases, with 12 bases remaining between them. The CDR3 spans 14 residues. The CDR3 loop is CASSFSPGRETQYF. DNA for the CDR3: TGTGCCAGCAGTTTTAGCCCGGGAAGAGAGACCCAGTACTTC.

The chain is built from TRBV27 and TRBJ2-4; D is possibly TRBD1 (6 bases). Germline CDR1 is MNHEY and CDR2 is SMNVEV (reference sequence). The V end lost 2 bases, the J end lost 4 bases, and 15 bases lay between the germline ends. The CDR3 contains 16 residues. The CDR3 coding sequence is TGTGCCAGCAGTTTAGGGACCAGAGGGACAAAAAACATTCAGTACTTC. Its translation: CASSLGTRGTKNIQYF.

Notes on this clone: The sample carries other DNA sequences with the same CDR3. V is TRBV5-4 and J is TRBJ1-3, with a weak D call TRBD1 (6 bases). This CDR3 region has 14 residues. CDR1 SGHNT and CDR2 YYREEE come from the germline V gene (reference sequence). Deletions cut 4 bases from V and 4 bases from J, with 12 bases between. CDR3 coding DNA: TGTGCCAGCAGCCTCAGGGGAGCCGGAAACACCATATATTTT. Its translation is CASSLRGAGNTIYF.

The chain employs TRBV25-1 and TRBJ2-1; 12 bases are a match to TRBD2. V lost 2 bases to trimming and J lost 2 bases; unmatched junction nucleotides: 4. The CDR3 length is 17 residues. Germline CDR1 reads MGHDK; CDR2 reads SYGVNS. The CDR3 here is CASSERASGRAYNEQFF. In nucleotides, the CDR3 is TGTGCCAGCAGTGAACGAGCTAGCGGGAGGGCCTACAATGAGCAGTTCTTC.

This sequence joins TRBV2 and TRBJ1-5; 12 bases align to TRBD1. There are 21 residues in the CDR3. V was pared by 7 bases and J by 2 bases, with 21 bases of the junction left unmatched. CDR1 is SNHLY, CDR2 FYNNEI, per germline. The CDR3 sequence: CASTSASNIVGTGGRNQPQHF. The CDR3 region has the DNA TGTGCCAGCACAAGTGCGAGTAACATTGTGGGGACAGGGGGCCGCAATCAGCCCCAGCATTTT.

This CDR3 reads CASSLASGAYEQYF. The DNA for the CDR3 is TGTGCCAGCAGCTTAGCTAGCGGGGCCTACGAGCAGTACTTC. The rearrangement uses TRBV11-3 and TRBJ2-7; 9 bases align to TRBD2. Germline CDR1 is SGHNT and CDR2 is YENEEA. The CDR3 spans 14 residues. Trimming took 1 base from V and 2 from J; bases not matched to a gene: 0.

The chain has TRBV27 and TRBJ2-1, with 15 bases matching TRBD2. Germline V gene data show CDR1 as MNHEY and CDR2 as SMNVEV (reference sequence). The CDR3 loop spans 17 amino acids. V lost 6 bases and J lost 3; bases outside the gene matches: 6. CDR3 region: CASSGLAGGIFYNEQFF. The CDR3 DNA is TGTGCCAGCAGCGGACTAGCGGGAGGGATCTTCTACAATGAGCAGTTCTTC.

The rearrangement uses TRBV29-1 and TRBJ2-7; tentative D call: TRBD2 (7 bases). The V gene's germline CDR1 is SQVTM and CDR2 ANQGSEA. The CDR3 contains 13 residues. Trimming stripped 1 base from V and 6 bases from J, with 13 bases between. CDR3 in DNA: TGCAGCGTTGAAGCGTTGGGGGGGCGCGAGCAGTACTTC. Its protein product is CSVEALGGREQYF.

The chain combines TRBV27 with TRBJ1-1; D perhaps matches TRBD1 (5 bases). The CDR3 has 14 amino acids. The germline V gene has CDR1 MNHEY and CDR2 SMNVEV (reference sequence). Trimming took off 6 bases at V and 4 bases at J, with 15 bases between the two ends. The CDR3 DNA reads TGTGCCAGCAGGGCCGGGGCCTCGGGCACTGAAGCTTTCTTT. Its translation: CASRAGASGTEAFF.

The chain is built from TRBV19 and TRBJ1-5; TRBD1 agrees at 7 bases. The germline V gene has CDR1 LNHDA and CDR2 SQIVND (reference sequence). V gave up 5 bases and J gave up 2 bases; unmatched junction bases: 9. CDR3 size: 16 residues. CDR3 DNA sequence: TGTGCCAGTAGTCTATACGGACAGGTCGGCAATCAGCCCCAGCATTTT. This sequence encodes CASSLYGQVGNQPQHF.

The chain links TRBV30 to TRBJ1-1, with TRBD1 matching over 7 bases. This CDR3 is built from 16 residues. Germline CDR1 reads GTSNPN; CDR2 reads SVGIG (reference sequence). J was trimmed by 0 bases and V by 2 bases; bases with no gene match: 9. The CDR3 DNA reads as TGTGCCTGGAGTATTGTTAGGGGGCCAATGAACACTGAAGCTTTCTTT. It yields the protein CAWSIVRGPMNTEAFF.

This CDR3 is CAILSRSYNEQFF. CDR3 nucleotide sequence: TGTGCCATCCTTTCCCGGTCCTACAATGAGCAGTTCTTC. V is TRBV6-1 and J is TRBJ2-1; no clear D. With 10 bases removed from V and 1 base from J, the gap between germline ends came to 11 bases. The CDR3 length is 13 residues. Germline V lookup: CDR1 MNHNS, CDR2 SASEGT.

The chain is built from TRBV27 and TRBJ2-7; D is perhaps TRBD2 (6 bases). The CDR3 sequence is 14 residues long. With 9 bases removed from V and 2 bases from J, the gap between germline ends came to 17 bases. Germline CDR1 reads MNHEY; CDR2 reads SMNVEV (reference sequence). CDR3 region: CASRGVAGTYEQYF. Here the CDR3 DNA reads TGTGCCAGTCGCGGGGTGGCGGGAACCTACGAGCAGTACTTC.

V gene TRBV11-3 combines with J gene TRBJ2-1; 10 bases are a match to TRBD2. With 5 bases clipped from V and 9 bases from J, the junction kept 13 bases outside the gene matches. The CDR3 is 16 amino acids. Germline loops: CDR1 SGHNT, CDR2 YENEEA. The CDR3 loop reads CASSPGASGSDGEQFF. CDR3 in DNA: TGTGCCAGCAGCCCAGGGGCTAGCGGGAGTGACGGTGAGCAGTTCTTC.

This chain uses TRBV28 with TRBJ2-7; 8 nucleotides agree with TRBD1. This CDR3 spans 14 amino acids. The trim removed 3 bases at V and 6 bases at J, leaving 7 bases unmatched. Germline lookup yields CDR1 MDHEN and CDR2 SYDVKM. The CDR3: CASSFNRGSFEQYF. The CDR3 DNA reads TGTGCCAGCAGTTTTAACAGGGGGTCATTCGAGCAGTACTTC.

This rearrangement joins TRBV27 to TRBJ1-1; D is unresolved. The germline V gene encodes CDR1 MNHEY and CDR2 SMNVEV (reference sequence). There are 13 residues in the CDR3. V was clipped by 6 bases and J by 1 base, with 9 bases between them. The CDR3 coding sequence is TGTGCCAGCAGGGTCTATGCGAACACTGAAGCTTTCTTT. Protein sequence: CASRVYANTEAFF.

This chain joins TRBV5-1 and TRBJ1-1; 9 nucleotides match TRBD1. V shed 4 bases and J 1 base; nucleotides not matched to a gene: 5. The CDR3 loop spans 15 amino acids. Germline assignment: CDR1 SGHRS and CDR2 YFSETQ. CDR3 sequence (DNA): TGCGCCAGCAGCGCGCGGGACAGGGAGAACACTGAAGCTTTCTTT. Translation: CASSARDRENTEAFF.

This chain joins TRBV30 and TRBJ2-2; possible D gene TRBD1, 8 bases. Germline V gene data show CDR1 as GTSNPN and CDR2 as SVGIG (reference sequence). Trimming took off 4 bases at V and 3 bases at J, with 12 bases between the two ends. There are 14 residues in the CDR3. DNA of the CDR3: TGTGCCTGGATCACAGGGGGGGACACCGGGGAGCTGTTTTTT. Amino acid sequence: CAWITGGDTGELFF.

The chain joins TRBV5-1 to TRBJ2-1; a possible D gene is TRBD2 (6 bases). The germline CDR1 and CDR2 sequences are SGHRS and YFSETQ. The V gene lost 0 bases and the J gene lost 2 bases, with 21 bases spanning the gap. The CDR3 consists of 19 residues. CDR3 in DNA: TGCGCCAGCAGCTTGGATCGGGGAGGTTTCCGGAGGGCCTACAATGAGCAGTTCTTC. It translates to CASSLDRGGFRRAYNEQFF.

As DNA, the CDR3 is TGTGCCAGCAGTTTGGAGGACTTCCAGATCTACGAGCAGTACTTC. It specifies CASSLEDFQIYEQYF. This chain connects TRBV28 to TRBJ2-7, with D maybe TRBD2 (5 bases). This CDR3 is built from 15 residues. Germline loops: CDR1 MDHEN, CDR2 SYDVKM. V dropped 3 bases and J dropped 3 bases, with 15 bases sitting between them.

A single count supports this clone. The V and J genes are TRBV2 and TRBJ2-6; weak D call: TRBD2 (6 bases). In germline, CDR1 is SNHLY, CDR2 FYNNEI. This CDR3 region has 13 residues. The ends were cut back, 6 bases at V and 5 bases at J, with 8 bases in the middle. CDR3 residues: CASRGRRANVLTF. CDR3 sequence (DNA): TGTGCCAGCAGGGGGAGGAGGGCCAACGTCCTGACTTTC.

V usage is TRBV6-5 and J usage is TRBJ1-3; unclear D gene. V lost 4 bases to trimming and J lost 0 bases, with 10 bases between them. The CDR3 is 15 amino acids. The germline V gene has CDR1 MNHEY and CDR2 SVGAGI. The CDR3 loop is CASSSKLHSGNTIYF. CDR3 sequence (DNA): TGTGCCAGCAGTTCGAAACTTCACTCTGGAAACACCATATATTTT.

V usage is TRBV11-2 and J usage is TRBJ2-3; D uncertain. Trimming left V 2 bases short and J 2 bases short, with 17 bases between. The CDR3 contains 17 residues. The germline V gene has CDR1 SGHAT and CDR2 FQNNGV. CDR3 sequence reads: CASSLRARRNFTDTQYF. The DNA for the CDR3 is TGTGCCAGCAGCTTAAGAGCCCGGAGAAATTTCACAGATACGCAGTATTTT.

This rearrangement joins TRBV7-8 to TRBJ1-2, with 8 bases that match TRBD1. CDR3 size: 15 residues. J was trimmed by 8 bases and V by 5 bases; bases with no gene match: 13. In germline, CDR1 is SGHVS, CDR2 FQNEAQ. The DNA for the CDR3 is TGTGCCAGCAGCCCTCGGGACAGGCCAATTGACGGCTACACCTTC. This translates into CASSPRDRPIDGYTF.